This T cell receptor (beta chain) was captured in a study of T cells after yellow fever vaccination. Study-level findings and limits: It was the secondary response that reached its peak faster, day 5 versus 15, but it was weaker. Most primary-vaccination clones reappeared after the booster (about 97% CD4, about 88% CD8). The CD4 and CD8 compartments had a small share of their clonotypes in common.

This clonotype has a count of ten or more. Its target is unknown. Generation of TCR cDNA used 5'RACE template switching (which added a universal primer site and UMIs). One entry per CDR3 protein, called by TCRdb with MiXCR from the 5' RACE reads. The repertoire consists of around 100,000 distinct CDR3 sequences, with 6.5% to 9% occurring once and the leading ten covering 25%. This CDR3 spans 11 amino acids. Germline CDR1 MNHEY, CDR2 SVGEGT. Trimming shortened V by 4 bases and J by 3 bases, and 4 bases separated the two germline ends. The V gene is TRBV6-2 or TRBV6-3, the J gene TRBJ2-7; no reliable D call. Sequenced here: CD8+ T cells sorted from PBMCs, sampled 45 days after the yellow fever booster vaccination. The source is a man younger than 40 who received the YFV17D yellow fever vaccine. CDR3 sequence (DNA): TGTGCCAGCAGTTGGGACTACGAGCAGTACTTC. Encoded protein: CASSWDYEQYF.